Given below is one T cell receptor (beta chain) in context. The data derive from a study of T-cell memory formation after mild COVID-19. TCRdb ran MiXCR on the 5' RACE reads and lists one entry per CDR3 protein. The table lists 500,000 to 600,000 distinct CDR3 sequences, approximately 18% of them singletons, with approximately 12% in the top ten. Germline CDR1 and CDR2: SQVTM and ANQGSEA. CDR3 size: 12 residues. Trimming stripped 4 bases from V and 2 bases from J, with 8 bases between. The sequence derives from an adult woman who had mild COVID-19 (a few samples of this study predate the infection). Cell type and time point are not known. V is TRBV29-1 and J is TRBJ2-5; perhaps TRBD2 as D (5 bases). Material: PBMCs or a T cell subset sorted from them (not recorded which). CDR3 coding DNA: TGCAGCGTTGGGGAGCCGCAAGAGACCCAGTACTTC. This sequence encodes CSVGEPQETQYF.